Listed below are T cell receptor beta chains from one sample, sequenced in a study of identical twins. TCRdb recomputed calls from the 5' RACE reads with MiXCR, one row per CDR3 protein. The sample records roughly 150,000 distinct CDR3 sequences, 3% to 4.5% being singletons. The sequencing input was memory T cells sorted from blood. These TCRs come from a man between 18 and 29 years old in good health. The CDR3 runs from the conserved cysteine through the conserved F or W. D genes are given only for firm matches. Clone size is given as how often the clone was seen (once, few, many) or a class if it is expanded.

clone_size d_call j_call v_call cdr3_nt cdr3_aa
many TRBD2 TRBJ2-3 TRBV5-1 TGCGCCAGCAGCTTGACTAGCGGGAGTTTAACAGATACGCAGTATTTT CASSLTSGSLTDTQYF
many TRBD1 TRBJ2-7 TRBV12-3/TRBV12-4 TGTGCCAGCAGTTCCGGACAGGGGGTGTACGAGCAGTACTTC CASSSGQGVYEQYF
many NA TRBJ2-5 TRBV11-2 TGTGCCAGCAGGTCCTCAGTGGGTAGAGAGACCCAGTACTTC CASRSSVGRETQYF
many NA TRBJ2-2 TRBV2 TGTGCCAGCAACGGGGGAAGAGGGTACACCGGGGAGCTGTTTTTT CASNGGRGYTGELFF
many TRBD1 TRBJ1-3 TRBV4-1 TGCGCCAGCAGCCAAGGACAGGGAAGAAACACCATATATTTT CASSQGQGRNTIYF
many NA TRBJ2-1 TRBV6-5 TGTGCCAGCAGTTCCCACTCAAGTCCCGGGACAAAAGTTACGTATGAGCAGTTCTTC CASSSHSSPGTKVTYEQFF
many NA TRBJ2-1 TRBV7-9 TGTGCCAGCAACCCCAATTTACCCGGGGACAATGAGCAGTTCTTC CASNPNLPGDNEQFF
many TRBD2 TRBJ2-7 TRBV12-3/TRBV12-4 TGTGCCAGCAGTTTAGTCGGGAGGGCCGGTTACGAGCAGTACTTC CASSLVGRAGYEQYF
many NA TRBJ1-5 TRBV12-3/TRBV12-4 TGTGCCAGCAGTTTGCAGGGGTCCGCACCCCAGCATTTT CASSLQGSAPQHF
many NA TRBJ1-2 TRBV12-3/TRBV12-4 TGTGCCAGCAGTTTAGTAAGGGTCCATGGCTACACCTTC CASSLVRVHGYTF
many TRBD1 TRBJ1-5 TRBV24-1 TGTGCCACCAGTGACGCGACAGGGTCCCATAGCAATCAGCCCCAGCATTTT CATSDATGSHSNQPQHF
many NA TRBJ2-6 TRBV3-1 TGTGCCAGCAGCAACCTAGGGGGGGCGCAGGTAGGGGCCAACGTCCTGACTTTC CASSNLGGAQVGANVLTF
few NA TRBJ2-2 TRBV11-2 TGTGCCAGCAGCTGGGGACTCCGCCGCACCGGGGAGCTGTTTTTT CASSWGLRRTGELFF
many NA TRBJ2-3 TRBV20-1 TGCAGTGCTAGAGATAGGTTGAGAGGGTGGACAGATACGCAGTATTTT CSARDRLRGWTDTQYF
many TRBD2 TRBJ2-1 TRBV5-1 TGCGCCAGCAGCTCCCCCGGGACTAGCGGGCTCAATGAGCAGTTCTTC CASSSPGTSGLNEQFF
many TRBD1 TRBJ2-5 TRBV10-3 TGTGCCATCAGTGAGCCCCCTCGGACAGGCGAGACCCAGTACTTC CAISEPPRTGETQYF